This note documents a single T cell receptor (beta chain) sequence. Its antigen is unknown. The authors prepared UMI-labeled TRB cDNA libraries by 5' RACE. Each CDR3 protein gets one entry in TCRdb, which reprocessed the 5' RACE reads and gives no DNA. This repertoire includes about 150,000 distinct CDR3 sequences. This sample was included in a study of CXCR3-negative and CXCR3-positive naive CD8 T cells. The study, taken as a whole, reports: Hydrophobicity of TRB CDR3s was greater in CXCR3-positive naive cells than in CXCR3-negative naive cells. For naive cells, CXCR3-negative and CXCR3-positive subsets had similar TRBV-TRBJ usage; for memory cells, usage differed.

Germline loops: CDR1 SGHVS, CDR2 FQNEAQ. The CDR3 covers 13 residues. The V and J genes are TRBV7-8 and TRBJ2-1; TCRdb gives TRBD1 as the D gene, but with no DNA this cannot be confirmed. Sequencing used naive CXCR3+ CD8+ T cells from blood. Subset reported: CD45RO-CCR7+CD27+CD95- naive CD8+ T cells expressing CXCR3 (TNR3+). The receptor comes from a human donor in good health. Some clones in this sample may be carry-over from other donors' samples. CDR3 sequence reads: CASSFPGYNEQFF.